The 22 T cell receptor beta chains below come from one sample, sequenced in a study of T cell responses to AZD1222 COVID-19 vaccine. Method: immunoSEQ multiplex PCR; TCRdb's copy keeps in-frame clones and lacks some. The repertoire includes some 88,000 clones, around nine tenths of them detected once, and roughly 5% sits in the top ten. Sequenced here: peripheral blood, sampled 28 days after the second AZD1222 dose. The receptors shown here come from an adult who received the AZD1222 COVID-19 vaccine.

The chain links TRBV10-2 to TRBJ1-1, with unresolved D. The CDR3 totals 11 residues. Trimming pared 4 bases from V and 4 bases from J, leaving 4 bases between. CDR1 WSHSY and CDR2 SAAADI come from the germline V gene. For the CDR3, the DNA is TGCGCCAGCAGTGGGGGCACTGAAGCTTTCTTT. As protein: CASSGGTEAFF.

The chain couples TRBV11-3 to TRBJ2-1; D possibly corresponds to TRBD2 (6 bases). CDR1 and CDR2 (germline): SGHNT, YENEEA. The CDR3 sequence is 14 residues long. Trimming took 5 bases from V and 2 from J, leaving 10 bases between them. In DNA form, the CDR3 reads TGTGCCAGCAGCCGCGGGGTCGCCTACAATGAGCAGTTCTTC. Amino acids: CASSRGVAYNEQFF.

This chain links TRBV19 with TRBJ1-1; TRBD1 might be the D (5 bases). The germline V gene encodes CDR1 LNHDA and CDR2 SQIVND (reference sequence). Trimming removed 5 bases from V and 1 base from J, with 11 bases in between. The CDR3 length is 14 residues. Here the CDR3 reads CASSWGLENTEAFF. In DNA form, the CDR3 reads TGTGCCAGTAGTTGGGGACTTGAGAACACTGAAGCTTTCTTT.

The J gene is TRBJ1-1, the V gene TRBV18; TRBD1 matches 7 bases. The CDR3 totals 14 residues. CDR1 KGHSH and CDR2 LQKENI come from the germline V gene. Trimming took 5 bases from V and 7 from J; bases not matched to a gene: 10. This chain's CDR3 is CASSSRTGDVEAFF. The CDR3 DNA reads TGTGCCAGCTCATCAAGGACAGGCGACGTTGAAGCTTTCTTT.

This chain uses TRBV28 with TRBJ1-5; D remains ambiguous. The CDR3 is 17 residues long. V lost 3 bases, J lost 1 base, and 16 bases lay in between. Germline CDR1 is MDHEN and CDR2 is SYDVKM. The DNA of the CDR3 is TGTGCCAGCAGTTTGTCCTCCCCCGCTGGAAGCAATCAGCCCCAGCATTTT. This codes for CASSLSSPAGSNQPQHF.

J is TRBJ2-3 and V is TRBV7-9, with 11 bases aligning to TRBD1. The CDR3 extends over 18 amino acids. After removal of 6 bases from V and 3 bases from J, the junction contained 14 bases not matched to a gene. Germline loops: CDR1 SEHNR, CDR2 FQNEAQ (reference sequence). CDR3 in DNA: TGTGCCAGCAGTCCTCTGTGGCTAGGGACAGGGGGGACAGATACGCAGTATTTT. Protein: CASSPLWLGTGGTDTQYF.

This chain connects TRBV11-2 to TRBJ2-1, with TRBD1 matching 7 bases. Trimming at V came to 6 bases and at J to 1 base, leaving 6 bases not matched to a gene. Per germline, CDR1 SGHAT and CDR2 FQNNGV. The CDR3 covers 15 residues. The DNA of the CDR3 is TGTGCCAGCAGGCAGATCAGGGGGTCCTACAATGAGCAGTTCTTC. It specifies CASRQIRGSYNEQFF.

The chain has TRBV4-3 and TRBJ1-5; tentatively, D is TRBD1 (6 bases). CDR1 and CDR2 (germline): LGHNA, YSLEER. Trimming pared 6 bases from V and 5 bases from J, leaving 23 bases between. The CDR3 loop spans 17 amino acids. The CDR3 reads CASSFRETKEGDQPQHF. As DNA, the CDR3 is TGCGCCAGCAGTTTCCGGGAAACCAAAGAGGGGGATCAGCCCCAGCATTTT.

Only one count was recorded for this clone. The chain uses TRBV29-1 and TRBJ1-2; tentatively, D is TRBD1 (5 bases). Trimming shortened V by 5 bases and J by 4 bases, and 14 bases separated the two germline ends. Looked up from germline, CDR1 is SQVTM and CDR2 is ANQGSEA. The CDR3 has 13 amino acids. The CDR3 region is CSVSGTEAYGYTF. The CDR3 bases are TGCAGCGTTTCCGGGACTGAGGCCTATGGCTACACCTTC.

The sample holds one count of this clone. This chain joins TRBV6-5 and TRBJ2-5, with TRBD2 matching 7 bases. CDR3 size: 12 residues. V shed 8 bases, J shed 5 bases, and the junction held 5 bases outside the gene matches. Germline CDR1 reads MNHEY; CDR2 reads SVGAGI. The CDR3 reads CASGEGWETQYF. The CDR3 region has the DNA TGTGCCAGCGGGGAGGGGTGGGAGACCCAGTACTTC.

The chain couples TRBV5-4 to TRBJ1-5, with D hard to call. The CDR3 has 15 amino acids. V was clipped by 4 bases and J by 3 bases, with 14 bases between them. Germline CDR1 reads SGHNT; CDR2 reads YYREEE (reference sequence). The CDR3 loop reads CASSRQDGDNQPQHF. CDR3 nucleotide sequence: TGTGCCAGCAGCCGCCAGGACGGCGACAATCAGCCCCAGCATTTT.

The chain recombines TRBV27 with TRBJ2-7, with a tentative D call TRBD2 (5 bases). In germline, CDR1 is MNHEY, CDR2 SMNVEV (reference sequence). CDR3 length: 17 amino acids. Trimming took 5 bases from V and 0 from J, leaving 20 bases between them. CDR3 amino acids: CASSRTELGLISYEQYF. CDR3 DNA sequence: TGTGCCAGCAGTCGTACCGAACTTGGACTGATCTCCTACGAGCAGTACTTC.

As concerns this clone: One junction end disagrees with the germline gene, perhaps due to a read error. V gene TRBV5-4 combines with J gene TRBJ2-3, with D unclear. Per the germline V gene, CDR1 is SGHNT and CDR2 is YYREEE (reference sequence). The CDR3 is made up of 12 amino acids. CDR3 residues: CASSRVEEVSHF. As DNA, the CDR3 is TGTGCCAGCAGCCGCGTAGAAGAGGTGTCGCATTTT.

V is TRBV6-5 and J is TRBJ2-7, with TRBD1 matching over 8 bases. The CDR3 is 14 amino acids. Trimming took 9 bases from V and 0 from J; bases not matched to a gene: 7. Germline V lookup: CDR1 MNHEY, CDR2 SVGAGI. The CDR3 DNA reads TGTGCCAGTGACCGGGACAGGCTCTCCTACGAGCAGTACTTC. It translates to CASDRDRLSYEQYF.

V gene TRBV11-3 combines with J gene TRBJ1-6, with 8 positions matching TRBD1. Germline values: CDR1 SGHNT, CDR2 YENEEA. The CDR3 sequence is 17 residues long. V lost 6 bases to trimming and J lost 3 bases; unmatched junction nucleotides: 10. CDR3 bases: TGTGCCAGCAGTTCGGGACAGGCTATACTCTATAATTCACCCCTCCACTTT. Protein: CASSSGQAILYNSPLHF.

The J gene is TRBJ2-1, the V gene TRBV6-5, with D possibly being TRBD1 or TRBD2 (5 bases each). The CDR3 is 15 residues long. Germline CDR1 and CDR2: MNHEY and SVGAGI. Trimming left V 7 bases short and J 1 base short, with 14 bases between. CDR3 DNA sequence: TGTGCCAGCATAGAACCAGGGAGTTCCTACAATGAGCAGTTCTTC. Protein product: CASIEPGSSYNEQFF.

Details on this clone: Other nucleotide sequences in the sample specify the same CDR3. V and J are TRBV6-5 and TRBJ2-2; no clear D gene. Trimming pared 0 bases from V and 0 bases from J, leaving 2 bases between. CDR3 size: 14 residues. Germline V gene data show CDR1 as MNHEY and CDR2 as SVGAGI. The CDR3 is CASSYSPNTGELFF. The CDR3 DNA follows: TGTGCCAGCAGTTACTCTCCGAACACCGGGGAGCTGTTTTTT.

The V and J genes are TRBV5-1 and TRBJ1-1; 7 bases map to TRBD1. CDR1 and CDR2 (germline): SGHRS, YFSETQ. This CDR3 is built from 14 residues. V was pared by 4 bases and J by 2 bases, with 5 bases of the junction left unmatched. The CDR3 is CASSRGDSNTEAFF. The DNA for the CDR3 is TGCGCCAGCAGCAGAGGGGACAGTAACACTGAAGCTTTCTTT.

The chain carries TRBV28 and TRBJ1-5, with 7 bases lining up with TRBD1. Germline CDR1 reads MDHEN; CDR2 reads SYDVKM. The CDR3 spans 14 residues. V was clipped by 2 bases and J by 7 bases; unmatched bases: 5. CDR3 residues: CASSLRGRGQPQHF. CDR3 nucleotide sequence: TGTGCCAGCAGTTTAAGAGGCAGGGGGCAGCCCCAGCATTTT.

The J gene is TRBJ2-2, the V gene TRBV7-2, with a weak D call TRBD1 (6 bases). The length of the CDR3 is 13 residues. V was shortened by 3 bases and J by 6 bases, with 8 bases between the two germline ends. Germline assignment: CDR1 SGHTA and CDR2 FQGNSA. CDR3 in amino acids: CASSFQGSGELFF. CDR3 nucleotides: TGTGCCAGCAGCTTTCAGGGGTCCGGGGAGCTGTTTTTT.

The chain recombines TRBV9 with TRBJ2-7, with a tentative D call TRBD2 (5 bases). CDR1 and CDR2 (germline): SGDLS, YYNGEE. V was trimmed by 5 bases and J by 0 bases, leaving 12 bases between them. The CDR3 spans 14 residues. Here the CDR3 reads CASSYSAGSYEQYF. CDR3 bases: TGTGCCAGCAGTTATAGCGCCGGCTCCTACGAGCAGTACTTC.

The V call is TRBV7-9, the J call TRBJ2-3, with 7 positions matching TRBD2. V dropped 5 bases and J dropped 5; count of bases not matched to a gene: 7. This CDR3 comprises 14 residues. Germline V lookup: CDR1 SEHNR, CDR2 FQNEAQ (reference sequence). The CDR3 spells CASSPSGGRDTQYF. CDR3 in DNA: TGTGCCAGCAGCCCCTCGGGCGGGAGAGATACGCAGTATTTT.